The rows below give T cell receptor beta chains drawn from one sample of a study of cytotoxic CD8 clonotypes in ibrutinib-treated CLL. TCRdb's table, derived via immunoSEQ multiplex PCR, lists solely in-frame clones and lacks some. The sample comprises some 140,000 clones, around 80% of which are singletons, and 3% to 4% rests with the top ten. The sequencing used PBMCs, collected after 24 months of ibrutinib treatment. The source of these receptors is a human donor with chronic lymphocytic leukemia. The CDR3 runs from the conserved cysteine through the conserved F or W. The D gene is left open where the match is weak. Part of the rows lack a size; the others show once, few, many or a class for expanded clones.

d_call: .; clone_size: .; j_call: TRBJ1-1; v_call: TRBV25-1; cdr3_aa: CASSEFVGTEAFF; cdr3_nt: TGTGCCAGCAGTGAATTTGTCGGGACTGAAGCTTTCTTT
d_call: TRBD1; clone_size: .; j_call: TRBJ1-1; v_call: TRBV30; cdr3_aa: CAWSVRGRGTEAFF; cdr3_nt: TGTGCCTGGAGTGTCAGGGGGAGGGGAACTGAAGCTTTCTTT
d_call: .; clone_size: .; j_call: TRBJ1-5; v_call: TRBV12-5; cdr3_aa: CASGFSPEQHF; cdr3_nt: TGTGCTAGTGGTTTTTCGCCAGAGCAGCATTTT
d_call: TRBD1; clone_size: .; j_call: TRBJ1-5; v_call: TRBV4-2; cdr3_aa: CASSQARGQSQPQHF; cdr3_nt: TGTGCCAGCAGCCAAGCCCGGGGACAGTCACAGCCCCAGCATTTT
d_call: .; clone_size: .; j_call: TRBJ2-1; v_call: TRBV19; cdr3_aa: CASSITGDSYNEQFF; cdr3_nt: TGTGCCAGTAGTATAACCGGGGATTCCTACAATGAGCAGTTCTTC
d_call: .; clone_size: .; j_call: TRBJ1-3; v_call: TRBV29-1; cdr3_aa: CSVGVWGSGNTIYF; cdr3_nt: TGCAGCGTTGGAGTATGGGGCTCTGGAAACACCATATATTTT
d_call: TRBD1; clone_size: .; j_call: TRBJ2-1; v_call: TRBV30; cdr3_aa: CAWRLQGDEQFF; cdr3_nt: TGTGCCTGGAGACTTCAGGGGGATGAGCAGTTCTTC
d_call: .; clone_size: .; j_call: TRBJ1-1; v_call: TRBV5-4; cdr3_aa: CASSLAGQGGTEAFF; cdr3_nt: TGTGCCAGCAGCTTGGCCGGGCAGGGAGGGACTGAAGCTTTCTTT
d_call: .; clone_size: .; j_call: TRBJ1-1; v_call: TRBV9; cdr3_aa: CASSKHGTPDTEAFF; cdr3_nt: TGTGCCAGCAGCAAACACGGGACTCCGGACACTGAAGCTTTCTTT
d_call: TRBD1; clone_size: .; j_call: TRBJ2-5; v_call: TRBV5-1; cdr3_aa: CASSFETGQETQYF; cdr3_nt: TGCGCCAGCAGCTTTGAGACAGGGCAAGAGACCCAGTACTTC
d_call: .; clone_size: once; j_call: TRBJ2-2; v_call: TRBV7-6; cdr3_aa: CASSSWGTGELFF; cdr3_nt: TGTGCCAGCAGCTCCTGGGGCACCGGGGAGCTGTTTTTT
d_call: .; clone_size: .; j_call: TRBJ2-3; v_call: TRBV7-2; cdr3_aa: CASSSPELSTDTQYF; cdr3_nt: TGTGCCAGCAGCTCCCCGGAACTGAGCACAGATACGCAGTATTTT
d_call: .; clone_size: .; j_call: TRBJ2-2; v_call: TRBV2; cdr3_aa: CASSEVRGGPGELFF; cdr3_nt: TGTGCCAGCAGTGAAGTACGTGGGGGGCCCGGGGAGCTGTTTTTT
d_call: .; clone_size: .; j_call: TRBJ1-1; v_call: TRBV4-2; cdr3_aa: CASSQDLGTANTEAFF; cdr3_nt: TGTGCCAGCAGCCAAGACCTTGGGACTGCGAACACTGAAGCTTTCTTT
d_call: .; clone_size: .; j_call: TRBJ1-2; v_call: TRBV28; cdr3_aa: CASSPQTYGYTF; cdr3_nt: TGTGCCAGCAGTCCCCAGACCTATGGCTACACCTTC
d_call: TRBD1; clone_size: .; j_call: TRBJ2-7; v_call: TRBV2; cdr3_aa: CASTNVMGTVNEQYF; cdr3_nt: TGTGCCAGCACAAATGTTATGGGGACAGTAAACGAGCAGTACTTC
d_call: TRBD1; clone_size: .; j_call: TRBJ1-3; v_call: TRBV5-6; cdr3_aa: CASIQNPGTESGNTIYF; cdr3_nt: TGTGCCAGCATCCAGAACCCCGGGACAGAATCTGGAAACACCATATATTTT